This T cell receptor (beta chain) was identified during a study of shared T cell receptors in the human thymus. This clone occurred once. Clones were read by immunoSEQ multiplex PCR, and TCRdb kept only the in-frame ones, dropping some. The sample gives 700,000 or so clones, 70% to 90% of which show up once; around 0.0094% is in the top ten. These data are also associated with another study on human thymus T cells. This second study says: It was healthy Finnish infants having corrective surgery for congenital heart defects who were the donors. From resections taken during corrective heart surgery, the thymus tissue was obtained. Both thymic and peripheral blood repertoires showed apparently biased V and J usage. What related research reported was that thymic repertoires overlapped highly among unrelated individuals.

The origin of this receptor is a girl under two years old with a congenital heart defect. The sample comprised thymocytes.

CDR3 nucleotide sequence: TGTGCCAGCAGCCCACTACCCACCCATACGCAGTATTTT. Translation gives CASSPLPTHTQYF. V usage is TRBV9 and J usage is TRBJ2-3; D unclear. This CDR3 comprises 13 residues. Looked up from germline, CDR1 is SGDLS and CDR2 is YYNGEE. Trimming pared 4 bases from V and 7 bases from J, leaving 13 bases between.